The 31 T cell receptor beta chains reported below all come from one sample, sequenced in a study of blood T cell repertoires in COVID-19. Clones were sequenced by immunoSEQ multiplex PCR, and TCRdb holds only the in-frame ones, with some missing. The sample lists 100,000 to 150,000 clones; approximately 74% were seen once. Sequenced material: peripheral blood. These receptors were collected from a man between 60 and 75 years old with acute or convalescent COVID-19.

The chain couples TRBV2 to TRBJ1-2, with TRBD1 identical over 10 bases. Per germline, CDR1 SNHLY and CDR2 FYNNEI. CDR3 size: 14 residues. Trimming took 8 bases from V and 6 from J; bases not matched to a gene: 9. Written as DNA, the CDR3 is TGTGCCAGCTTAACCCGACAGGGGGCTAATGGCTACACCTTC. Translated, it gives CASLTRQGANGYTF. The variable domain in full, completed from reference TRBV2 and TRBJ1-2, reads EPEVTQTPSHQVTQMGQEVILRCVPISNHLYFYWYRQILGQKVEFLVSFYNNEISEKSEIFDDQFSVERPDGSNFTLKIRSTKLEDSAMYFCASLTRQGANGYTFGSGTRLTVV.

The chain has TRBV24-1 and TRBJ1-5, with 7 positions matching TRBD1. CDR1 is KGHDR, CDR2 SFDVKD, per germline. This CDR3 has 14 amino acids. Germline trimming cut 3 bases from V and 9 bases from J; bases unmatched to any gene: 7. In DNA, the CDR3 is TGTGCCACCAGTGATCGACAGGGTCGGGGGCCCCAGCATTTT. It codes for CATSDRQGRGPQHF.

J is TRBJ2-7 and V is TRBV5-6; tentative D call: TRBD2 (5 bases). This CDR3 is built from 13 residues. V shed 1 base and J shed 0 bases, with 5 bases lying between them. CDR1 SGHDT and CDR2 YYEEEE come from the germline V gene. CDR3 coding DNA: TGTGCCAGCAGCTTGCGGGACTCCTACGAGCAGTACTTC. Residues: CASSLRDSYEQYF. The whole variable domain, filled in from reference TRBV5-6 and TRBJ2-7, reads DAGVTQSPTHLIKTRGQQVTLRCSPKSGHDTVSWYQQALGQGPQFIFQYYEEEERQRGNFPDRFSGHQFPNYSSELNVNALLLGDSALYLCASSLRDSYEQYFGPGTRLTVT.

This clone was found once. This chain uses TRBV5-1 with TRBJ2-3; 9 bases are a match to TRBD2. Unmatched junction bases numbered 7, after V lost 1 base and J lost 4 bases. The CDR3 runs to 16 residues. CDR1 is SGHRS and CDR2 is YFSETQ in the germline V gene. The CDR3 nucleotides are TGCGCCAGCAGCTTGCAGCGACTAGCGGTCCCAGATACGCAGTATTTT. Translating it yields CASSLQRLAVPDTQYF. Full variable domain (rest looked up from reference TRBV5-1 and TRBJ2-3): KAGVTQTPRYLIKTRGQQVTLSCSPISGHRSVSWYQQTPGQGLQFLFEYFSETQRNKGNFPGRFSGRQFSNSRSEMNVSTLELGDSALYLCASSLQRLAVPDTQYFGPGTRLTVL.

The chain recombines TRBV7-8 with TRBJ1-6, with TRBD1 as a possible D gene (6 bases). V lost 2 bases and J 7 bases, leaving 12 bases between the germline ends. The CDR3 extends over 15 amino acids. The V gene's germline CDR1 is SGHVS and CDR2 FQNEAQ. CDR3 DNA: TGTGCCAGCAGCTTACGGACAGCCAGCAATTCACCCCTCCACTTT. Translating gives CASSLRTASNSPLHF.

CDR3 in amino acids: CASSYIRQGDEQFF. CDR3 nucleotides: TGTGCCAGCAGTTACATAAGACAGGGAGATGAGCAGTTCTTC. This chain joins TRBV6-6 and TRBJ2-1; 7 nucleotides align to TRBD1. Germline-derived CDR1 and CDR2 are MNHNY and SVGAGI (reference sequence). The CDR3 has 14 residues. After removal of 2 bases from V and 8 bases from J, the junction contained 6 bases not matched to a gene.

This rearrangement joins TRBV7-3 to TRBJ2-1; D is unclear. Trimming cost V 0 bases and J 3 bases, with 6 bases left between them. This CDR3 spans 14 amino acids. CDR1 and CDR2 (germline): SGHTA, FQGTGA. CDR3 nucleotide sequence: TGTGCCAGCAGCTTAACGTTCGGCTACAATGAGCAGTTCTTC. Its translation is CASSLTFGYNEQFF.

This chain uses TRBV2 with TRBJ1-2; TRBD1 agrees at 7 bases. CDR1 SNHLY and CDR2 FYNNEI come from the germline V gene. V was clipped by 5 bases and J by 6 bases; unmatched bases: 6. This CDR3 has 13 amino acids. For the CDR3, the DNA is TGTGCCAGCAGTAAAAACAGGGGAGATGGCTACACCTTC. Protein product: CASSKNRGDGYTF.

With regard to this clone: At one end, the junction sequence differs from germline, possibly due to a read error. The CDR3 coding sequence is TGTGCCAGTAGCATAGGGGACAGGGCCTCCGATGAGCAGTTCTTC. Translated, it gives CASSIGDRASDEQFF. This sequence joins TRBV19 and TRBJ2-1, with 9 bases fitting TRBD1. The CDR3 totals 15 residues. Germline-derived CDR1 and CDR2 are LNHDA and SQIVND (reference sequence).

The V and J genes are TRBV5-1 and TRBJ2-1; 9 bases fit TRBD2. CDR1 and CDR2 (germline): SGHRS, YFSETQ. This CDR3 contains 16 residues. After removal of 0 bases from V and 4 bases from J, the junction contained 5 bases not matched to a gene. In nucleotides, the CDR3 is TGCGCCAGCAGCTTGGGGCTAGCGGGGAATTACAATGAGCAGTTCTTC. This sequence encodes CASSLGLAGNYNEQFF.

V gene TRBV27 combines with J gene TRBJ2-1, with 11 bases aligning to TRBD2. CDR1 and CDR2 (germline): MNHEY, SMNVEV (reference sequence). V dropped 5 bases and J dropped 9; count of bases not matched to a gene: 12. CDR3 length equals 16 residues. This chain's CDR3 is CASSPTQPGLAVEQFF. Here the CDR3 DNA reads TGTGCCAGCAGTCCCACCCAACCGGGACTAGCGGTTGAGCAGTTCTTC.

V and J are TRBV30 and TRBJ1-5; D not certain. Per the germline V gene, CDR1 is GTSNPN and CDR2 is SVGIG (reference sequence). The CDR3 is made up of 13 amino acids. V was clipped by 0 bases and J by 9 bases, with 12 bases between them. CDR3 residues: CAWSVQDSAPQHF. CDR3 nucleotides: TGTGCCTGGAGTGTACAAGACTCGGCGCCCCAGCATTTT. Combining the CDR3 with reference TRBV30 and TRBJ1-5 gives the whole variable domain SQTIHQWPATLVQPVGSPLSLECTVEGTSNPNLYWYRQAAGRGLQLLFYSVGIGQISSEVPQNLSASRPQDRQFILSSKKLLLSDSGFYLCAWSVQDSAPQHFGDGTRLSIL.

This chain uses TRBV4-2 with TRBJ1-2; D ambiguous. The V end lost 3 bases, the J end lost 8 bases, and 10 bases lay between the germline ends. This CDR3 has 12 amino acids. Per the germline V gene, CDR1 is LGHNA and CDR2 is YNFKEQ. CDR3 residues: CASSHPPVGYTF. The CDR3 DNA reads TGTGCCAGCAGCCATCCCCCTGTGGGCTACACCTTC.

The chain combines TRBV6-1 with TRBJ1-6; 7 bases map to TRBD1. Trimming cost V 0 bases and J 10 bases; bases outside gene matches: 3. This CDR3 has 14 amino acids. CDR1 is MNHNS, CDR2 SASEGT, per germline. The CDR3 sequence: CASSEADRYSPLHF. In DNA form, the CDR3 reads TGTGCCAGCAGTGAAGCGGACAGGTACTCACCCCTCCACTTT.

The J gene is TRBJ1-2, the V gene TRBV7-9, with TRBD1 identical over 9 bases. Germline V lookup: CDR1 SEHNR, CDR2 FQNEAQ (reference sequence). The ends lost 4 bases at V and 6 bases at J; junction bases unmatched: 6. The CDR3 sequence is 14 residues long. CDR3 region: CASSSRTGANGYTF. The CDR3 region has the DNA TGTGCCAGCAGCTCAAGGACAGGGGCGAATGGCTACACCTTC.

The gene calls are TRBV9 and TRBJ1-2, with TRBD1 matching over 10 bases. Germline V gene lookup returns CDR1 SGDLS and CDR2 YYNGEE. This CDR3 comprises 14 residues. V dropped 0 bases and J dropped 4; count of bases not matched to a gene: 0. CDR3 sequence reads: CASSVGTGGYGYTF. CDR3 DNA sequence: TGTGCCAGCAGCGTAGGGACAGGGGGCTATGGCTACACCTTC.

This chain connects TRBV2 to TRBJ2-7, with 12 bases aligning to TRBD1. Germline CDR1 reads SNHLY; CDR2 reads FYNNEI. The CDR3 is made up of 14 amino acids. V trimming: 3 bases; J trimming: 6 bases; junction bases outside the gene matches: 3. CDR3 sequence: CASSEGQGASEQYF. The CDR3 DNA reads as TGTGCCAGCAGTGAGGGACAGGGGGCTAGCGAGCAGTACTTC.

The chain combines TRBV5-6 with TRBJ1-1; D not certain. Between the trimmed V and J ends, which lost 0 bases and 4 bases, there was a span of 13 bases. CDR1 and CDR2 (germline): SGHDT, YYEEEE. The CDR3 is 15 amino acids. The CDR3 nucleotides read TGTGCCAGCAGCTTGGGACACCTTCGTGGCACTGAAGCTTTCTTT. It specifies CASSLGHLRGTEAFF.

The chain employs TRBV5-1 and TRBJ2-1, with 11 nucleotides matching TRBD2. Unmatched junction bases numbered 13, after V lost 2 bases and J lost 9 bases. Germline V gene lookup returns CDR1 SGHRS and CDR2 YFSETQ. The CDR3 contains 17 residues. The CDR3 DNA follows: TGCGCCAGCAGCTTACGGGTTAGCGGGGGGGCTGAGGGTGAGCAGTTCTTC. This gives the protein CASSLRVSGGAEGEQFF.

This clone was counted only a few times. The rearrangement uses TRBV6-4 and TRBJ1-6; 9 bases map to TRBD1. In germline, CDR1 is MRHNA, CDR2 SNTAGT. The V segment lost 6 bases and the J segment 9 bases; nucleotides outside the gene matches: 6. The CDR3 covers 14 residues. The DNA for the CDR3 is TGTGCCAGCAGGGTGGACAGGGGAGCTTCACCCCTCCACTTT. It is translated as CASRVDRGASPLHF.

The chain is built from TRBV13 and TRBJ1-1; tentatively, D is TRBD1 (5 bases). The germline CDR1 and CDR2 sequences are PRHDT and FYEKMQ (reference sequence). V lost 3 bases and J 8 bases, leaving 7 bases between the germline ends. The CDR3 sequence is 11 residues long. CDR3 region: CASSFGGEAFF. The CDR3 DNA is TGTGCCAGCAGCTTCGGGGGGGAAGCTTTCTTT.

This chain's CDR3 is CASSLEPEANEQYF. The CDR3 DNA is TGTGCCAGCAGCTTAGAGCCAGAGGCCAACGAGCAGTACTTC. V and J are TRBV7-9 and TRBJ2-7; D gene ambiguous. With 1 base removed from V and 5 bases from J, the gap between germline ends came to 12 bases. Germline lookup yields CDR1 SEHNR and CDR2 FQNEAQ (reference sequence). The CDR3 length is 14 residues.

The chain has TRBV11-3 and TRBJ2-7, with 10 bases aligning to TRBD2. Unmatched junction bases numbered 4, after V lost 5 bases and J lost 0 bases. The length of the CDR3 is 15 residues. The germline CDR1 and CDR2 sequences are SGHNT and YENEEA. In DNA, the CDR3 is TGTGCCAGCAGCGGCAGGACTAGCGGCTCCTACGAGCAGTACTTC. Its translation: CASSGRTSGSYEQYF.

The V call is TRBV3-1 (or the pseudogene TRBV3-2), the J call TRBJ2-7; D may be TRBD1 (6 bases). V was pared by 5 bases and J by 3 bases, with 17 bases between. The CDR3 contains 15 residues. CDR1 LGHDT and CDR2 YNNKEL come from the germline V gene (reference sequence). CDR3 sequence: CASSYGGYLVYEQYF. The CDR3 DNA reads as TGTGCCAGCAGCTATGGGGGCTACTTAGTCTACGAGCAGTACTTC.

The chain uses TRBV3-1 (or the pseudogene TRBV3-2) and TRBJ1-2; no firm D call. The germline V gene has CDR1 LGHDT and CDR2 YNNKEL (reference sequence). V lost 4 bases, J lost 4 bases, and 16 bases lay in between. There are 15 residues in the CDR3. CDR3 region: CASSLSAAVSYGYTF. The CDR3 nucleotides read TGTGCCAGCAGCCTCTCCGCGGCAGTCAGCTATGGCTACACCTTC.

The chain uses TRBV19 and TRBJ1-4; D is unresolved. Trimming pared 6 bases from V and 4 bases from J, leaving 12 bases between. This CDR3 is built from 14 residues. The V gene's germline CDR1 is LNHDA and CDR2 SQIVND (reference sequence). The DNA for the CDR3 is TGTGCCAGTAGCCCGGGTCTTCTTAATGAAAAACTGTTTTTT. It specifies CASSPGLLNEKLFF.

CDR3 protein: CSVRLAGGPNEQFF. DNA for the CDR3: TGCAGCGTGCGACTAGCGGGAGGGCCCAATGAGCAGTTCTTC. The V and J genes are TRBV29-1 and TRBJ2-1, with 14 bases fitting TRBD2. Unmatched junction bases numbered 4, after V lost 6 bases and J lost 6 bases. This CDR3 contains 14 residues. Germline V gene sequence: CDR1 SQVTM, CDR2 ANQGSEA.

The rearrangement joins TRBV4-2 to TRBJ2-1; no clear D gene. This CDR3 comprises 12 residues. Germline-derived CDR1 and CDR2 are LGHNA and YNFKEQ. The V gene lost 0 bases and the J gene lost 9 bases, with 6 bases spanning the gap. CDR3 amino acids: CASSQDSSEQFF. CDR3 coding DNA: TGTGCCAGCAGCCAAGATAGCTCTGAGCAGTTCTTC.

The rearrangement joins TRBV30 to TRBJ2-1; no definite D call. With 7 bases removed from V and 6 bases from J, the gap between germline ends came to 22 bases. Germline V gives CDR1 GTSNPN, CDR2 SVGIG (reference sequence). This CDR3 is built from 15 residues. This CDR3 is CAYLSKSLGGNEQFF. For the CDR3, the DNA is TGTGCCTACCTCTCTAAGTCTCTCGGTGGCAATGAGCAGTTCTTC.

J is TRBJ1-1 and V is TRBV12-3 or TRBV12-4; the D is unclear. The CDR3 is 13 amino acids. The ends were cut back, 3 bases at V and 3 bases at J, with 8 bases in the middle. The DNA for the CDR3 is TGTGCCAGCAGTTTGTATAGAGACACTGAAGCTTTCTTT. It specifies CASSLYRDTEAFF.

The sample holds a few counts of this clone. The V call is TRBV7-3, the J call TRBJ1-5; TRBD1 aligns across 9 bases. V lost 5 bases to trimming and J lost 0 bases; unmatched junction nucleotides: 8. The germline CDR1 and CDR2 sequences are SGHTA and FQGTGA. CDR3 length equals 17 residues. In DNA form, the CDR3 reads TGTGCCAGCAGCACCACCGGGACAGGGAGTAGCAATCAGCCCCAGCATTTT. Translated: CASSTTGTGSSNQPQHF.